The 3 T cell receptor beta chains below were found in one sample sequenced in a study of blood T cell repertoires in COVID-19. Using immunoSEQ multiplex PCR, the repertoire was profiled, and TCRdb retains in-frame clones only, with some absent. The sample has 50,000 or so clones; about 88% are singletons. What was sequenced was peripheral blood. The receptors stem from a human donor in a cohort sampled during active COVID-19.

This clone showed up just a few times. J is TRBJ2-7 and V is TRBV5-1, with TRBD1 as a possible D gene (5 bases). The germline V and J ends were trimmed by 5 bases and 7 bases, with 19 bases remaining between them. The CDR3 sequence is 14 residues long. Germline CDR1 SGHRS, CDR2 YFSETQ. CDR3 sequence reads: CASSQDLNSGEQYV. The DNA for the CDR3 is TGCGCCAGCAGTCAGGACCTGAACTCAGGGGAGCAGTACGTC.

The table lists this clone with a few counts. This chain connects TRBV5-1 to TRBJ1-3, with D perhaps matching TRBD1 (5 bases). V shed 0 bases and J shed 4 bases, with 14 bases lying between them. The CDR3 is 16 residues long. Germline-derived CDR1 and CDR2 are SGHRS and YFSETQ. For the CDR3, the DNA is TGCGCCAGCAGCTTGGCCGGCAGGGCTAAAGGAAACACCATATATTTT. Amino acid sequence: CASSLAGRAKGNTIYF.

The rearrangement joins TRBV21-1 to TRBJ2-7; whether TRBD2, the table's D call, matches the DNA was not checked. TRBV21-1 is assigned pseudogene status. This CDR3 comprises 16 residues. Here the CDR3 reads CASSKLARPISYEQYV. CDR3 in DNA: TGTGCCAGCAGCAAGTTGGCGAGGCCCATATCCTACGAGCAGTACGTC.